This is a list of T cell receptor beta chains from one sample in a study of memory CD4+ T cells and cytomegalovirus serostatus. The method was immunoSEQ multiplex PCR; TCRdb's version includes in-frame clones alone and lacks a portion of them. The sample yields about 53,000 clones, around 78% seen once. The source material was memory CD4+ T cells from blood. Receptor source: an adult in good health and CMV-seronegative. CDR3s include the opening cysteine and the closing phenylalanine or tryptophan. Where a row states a size, it is once, few, many or the class of an expanded clone; other rows omit it.

clone_size	v_call	j_call	cdr3_aa
.	TRBV5-1	TRBJ2-5	CASSRGTGTGSEETQYF
.	TRBV11-3	TRBJ1-1	CASSLARRTEAFF
.	TRBV9	TRBJ2-2	CASSPKAGVNTGELFF
once	TRBV5-5	TRBJ1-2	CASTRGTGFNYGYTF
.	TRBV19	TRBJ1-4	CASSIQGSEKLFF
.	TRBV5-1	TRBJ2-2	CASSRDRANTGELFF
.	TRBV5-8	TRBJ1-2	CASSLRLRSGARGGYTF
once	TRBV9	TRBJ1-4	CASSAGDRVNEKLFF
.	TRBV21-1	TRBJ2-7	CASSKRTNSYEQYF
few	TRBV10-2	TRBJ2-3	CASSTPQGAITDTQYF
.	TRBV6-1	TRBJ2-7	CASRDPGREQYF
.	TRBV5-5	TRBJ2-5	CASSPRPDQETQYF
.	TRBV30	TRBJ2-5	CAWSVPVGFTSGGAGETQYF
.	TRBV19	TRBJ2-7	CASSIKSGTGGSYEQYF
.	TRBV4-1	TRBJ1-2	CASTNGSHYGYTF
medium-sized	TRBV7-9	TRBJ1-1	CASSFLRDPTEAFF
.	TRBV7-6	TRBJ2-6	CASSLVPVSLSGANVLTF
.	TRBV6-5	TRBJ2-7	CASRDDRIGSYEQYF
few	TRBV18	TRBJ2-7	CASSPFGSLTEQYF
.	TRBV30	TRBJ1-3	CACPRGFSGNTIYF
few	TRBV7-3	TRBJ2-2	CASSLMGQGNTGELFF
.	TRBV2	TRBJ2-7	CASLIWNEQYF
.	TRBV2	TRBJ1-5	CASRRTVGEQPQHF
.	TRBV19	TRBJ2-7	CASSFDRGPADEQYF
.	TRBV7-2	TRBJ2-2	CASSSQSANTGELFF
.	TRBV5-6	TRBJ2-1	CASSFRQGVNEQFF
.	TRBV11-2	TRBJ1-3	CASSLDSTALGGNTIYF
.	TRBV7-9	TRBJ1-4	CASSLETVELFF
once	TRBV25-1	TRBJ1-2	CASSETGHANGSYGYTF
.	TRBV25-1	TRBJ1-4	CASSAGGYEKLFF
.	TRBV6-5	TRBJ1-6	CASSYSRGNSPLHF
.	TRBV10-3	TRBJ1-6	CAISAGGAESYSPLHF
.	TRBV29-1	TRBJ2-2	CSVASTGAGELFF
.	TRBV25-1	TRBJ2-5	CASTGGGGRWETQYF
.	TRBV5-8	TRBJ2-7	CASSLDAEGAYEQYF
.	TRBV5-6	TRBJ1-6	CASSLRRDSPLHF
.	TRBV7-3	TRBJ2-7	CASSPTTNYEQYF
.	TRBV30	.	CAWNLVRSYEQYF
.	TRBV30	TRBJ1-1	CAWDLRGTYTGSPEAFF
.	TRBV7-2	TRBJ1-2	CASSLGQGDNYGYTF
.	TRBV6-5	TRBJ1-4	CASSSQGGKLFF
.	TRBV7-8	TRBJ2-3	CASSLPSGDTQYF
medium-sized	TRBV2	TRBJ1-4	CASGGVKQGEKLFF
.	TRBV30	TRBJ2-1	CAWANINEQFF
.	TRBV28	TRBJ2-5	CASTFTGGRETQYF